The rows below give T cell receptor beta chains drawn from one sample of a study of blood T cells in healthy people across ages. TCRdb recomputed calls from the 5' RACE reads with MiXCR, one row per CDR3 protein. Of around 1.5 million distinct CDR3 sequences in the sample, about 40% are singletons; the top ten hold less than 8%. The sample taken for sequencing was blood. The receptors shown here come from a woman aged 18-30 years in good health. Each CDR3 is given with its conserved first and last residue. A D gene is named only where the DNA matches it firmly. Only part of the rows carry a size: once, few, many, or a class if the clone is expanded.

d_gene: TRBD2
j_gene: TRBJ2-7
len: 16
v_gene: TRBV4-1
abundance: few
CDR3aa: CASSPETTSGPHEQYF
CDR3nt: TGCGCCAGCAGCCCGGAGACGACTAGCGGGCCTCACGAGCAGTACTTC

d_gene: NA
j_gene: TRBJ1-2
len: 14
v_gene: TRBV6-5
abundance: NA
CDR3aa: CASSYGGEHYGYTF
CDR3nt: TGTGCCAGCAGTTACGGAGGGGAGCACTATGGCTACACCTTC

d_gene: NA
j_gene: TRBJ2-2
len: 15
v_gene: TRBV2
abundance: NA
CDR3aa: CASRGGTSDAGELFF
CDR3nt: TGTGCCAGCAGGGGCGGGACTTCAGACGCCGGGGAGCTGTTTTTT

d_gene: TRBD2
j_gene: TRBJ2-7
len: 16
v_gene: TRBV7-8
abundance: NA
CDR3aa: CASSLSFLAGSYEQYF
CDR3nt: TGTGCCAGCAGCTTAAGTTTCCTAGCGGGCTCCTACGAGCAGTACTTC

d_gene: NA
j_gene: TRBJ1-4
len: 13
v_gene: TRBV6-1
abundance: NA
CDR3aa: CASSVSGNEKLFF
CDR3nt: TGTGCCAGCAGTGTGTCAGGCAATGAAAAACTGTTTTTT

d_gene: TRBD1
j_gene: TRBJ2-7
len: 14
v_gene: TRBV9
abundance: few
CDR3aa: CASTRGTDSYEQYF
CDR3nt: TGTGCCAGCACCCGAGGGACAGACTCCTACGAGCAGTACTTC

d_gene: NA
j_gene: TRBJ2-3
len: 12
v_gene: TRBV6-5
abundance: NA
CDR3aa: CASGLDGQVQYF
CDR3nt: TGTGCCAGCGGGTTGGACGGCCAAGTGCAGTATTTT

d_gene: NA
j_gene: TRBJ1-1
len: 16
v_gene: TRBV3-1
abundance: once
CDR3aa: CASSQGPGDENTEAFF
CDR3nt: TGTGCCAGCAGCCAAGGGCCAGGGGACGAGAACACTGAAGCTTTCTTT

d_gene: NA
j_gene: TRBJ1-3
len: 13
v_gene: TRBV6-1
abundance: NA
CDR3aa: CASRGAPGNTIYF
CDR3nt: TGTGCCAGCAGGGGGGCGCCTGGAAACACCATATATTTT

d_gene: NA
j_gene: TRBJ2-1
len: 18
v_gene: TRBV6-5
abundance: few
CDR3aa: CASSYPLRTRPLYNEQFF
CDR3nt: TGTGCCAGCAGTTACCCCTTAAGGACTCGACCTCTCTACAATGAGCAGTTCTTC

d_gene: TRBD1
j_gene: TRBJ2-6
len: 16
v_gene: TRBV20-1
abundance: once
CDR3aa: CSAIDRGVSGANVLTF
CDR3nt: TGCAGTGCAATAGACAGGGGGGTCTCTGGGGCCAACGTCCTGACTTTC

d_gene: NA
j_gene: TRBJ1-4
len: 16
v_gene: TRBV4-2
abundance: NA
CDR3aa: CASSQEAPPTNEKLFF
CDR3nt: TGTGCCAGCAGCCAAGAGGCCCCACCAACTAATGAAAAACTGTTTTTT

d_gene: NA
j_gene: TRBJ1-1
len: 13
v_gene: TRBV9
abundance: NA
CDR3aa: CASTPGGHTEAFF
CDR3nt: TGTGCCAGCACCCCCGGAGGTCACACTGAAGCTTTCTTT

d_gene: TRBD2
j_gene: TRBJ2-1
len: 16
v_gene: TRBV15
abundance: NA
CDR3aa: CATSAPARDYYNEQFF
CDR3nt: TGTGCCACCAGCGCCCCGGCGCGGGACTACTACAATGAGCAGTTCTTC

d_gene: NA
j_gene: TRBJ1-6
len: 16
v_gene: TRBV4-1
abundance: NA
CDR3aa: CASSQERVFIDSPLHF
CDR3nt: TGCGCCAGCAGCCAAGAAAGGGTCTTCATCGATTCACCCCTCCACTTT

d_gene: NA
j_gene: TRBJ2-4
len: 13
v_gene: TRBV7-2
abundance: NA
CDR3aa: CASSIRDSNIQYF
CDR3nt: TGTGCCAGCAGCATCCGGGACTCAAACATTCAGTACTTC

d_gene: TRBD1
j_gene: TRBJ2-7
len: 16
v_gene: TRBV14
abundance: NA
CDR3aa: CASSHPWGTGPYEQYF
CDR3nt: TGTGCCAGCAGCCACCCCTGGGGGACAGGGCCCTACGAGCAGTACTTC

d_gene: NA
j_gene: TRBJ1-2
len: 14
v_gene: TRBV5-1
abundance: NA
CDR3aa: CASSMGGRSYGYTF
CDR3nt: TGCGCCAGCAGCATGGGCGGCAGAAGCTATGGCTACACCTTC

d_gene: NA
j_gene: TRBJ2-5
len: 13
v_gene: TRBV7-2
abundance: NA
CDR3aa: CASSWAGKETQYF
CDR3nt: TGTGCCAGCAGCTGGGCAGGCAAAGAGACCCAGTACTTC

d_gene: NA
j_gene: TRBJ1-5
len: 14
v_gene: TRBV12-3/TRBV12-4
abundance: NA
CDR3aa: CASCPGTGLWPQHF
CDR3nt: TGTGCCAGCTGCCCCGGGACGGGGTTATGGCCCCAGCATTTT

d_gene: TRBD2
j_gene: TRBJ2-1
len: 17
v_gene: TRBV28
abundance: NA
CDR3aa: CASSLSASGESYNEQFF
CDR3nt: TGTGCCAGCAGTTTATCGGCTAGCGGAGAATCCTACAATGAGCAGTTCTTC

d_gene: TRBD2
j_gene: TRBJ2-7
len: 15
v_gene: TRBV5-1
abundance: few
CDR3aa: CASSVGGSGGYEQYF
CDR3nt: TGCGCCAGCAGCGTCGGGGGAAGCGGGGGCTACGAGCAGTACTTC

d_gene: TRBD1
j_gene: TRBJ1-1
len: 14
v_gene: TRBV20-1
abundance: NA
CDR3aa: CSAPSRQGGTEAFF
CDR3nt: TGCAGTGCTCCATCCCGGCAGGGGGGCACTGAAGCTTTCTTT

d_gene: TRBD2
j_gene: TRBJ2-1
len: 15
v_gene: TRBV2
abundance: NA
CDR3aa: CASSRRASGSGEQFF
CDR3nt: TGTGCCAGCAGCCGAAGGGCTAGCGGGAGCGGTGAGCAGTTCTTC

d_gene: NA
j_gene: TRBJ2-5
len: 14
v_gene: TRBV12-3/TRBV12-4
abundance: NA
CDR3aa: CASSVRLPDAKQYF
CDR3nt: TGTGCCAGCAGTGTTAGGCTACCAGATGCCAAGCAGTACTTC

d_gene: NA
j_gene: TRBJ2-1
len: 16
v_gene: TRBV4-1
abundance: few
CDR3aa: CASSQVPADSYNEQFF
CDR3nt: TGCGCCAGCAGCCAAGTGCCAGCAGACTCCTACAATGAGCAGTTCTTC

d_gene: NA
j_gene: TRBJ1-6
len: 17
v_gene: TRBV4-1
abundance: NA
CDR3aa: CASSQDRGGTNNSPLHF
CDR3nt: TGCGCCAGCAGCCAAGATCGCGGAGGGACAAATAATTCACCCCTCCACTTT

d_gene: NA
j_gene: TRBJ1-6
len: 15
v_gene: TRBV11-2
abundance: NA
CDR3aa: CASSLVVGLDSPLHF
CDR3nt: TGTGCCAGCAGCTTAGTTGTAGGTTTGGATTCACCCCTCCACTTT

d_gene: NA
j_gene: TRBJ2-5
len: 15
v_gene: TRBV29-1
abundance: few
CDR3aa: CSVEGDRAGKETQYF
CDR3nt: TGCAGCGTTGAAGGGGATCGGGCGGGAAAGGAGACCCAGTACTTC

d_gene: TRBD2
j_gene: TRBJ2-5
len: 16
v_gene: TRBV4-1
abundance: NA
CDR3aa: CASSRGTSGDQETQYF
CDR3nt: TGCGCCAGCAGCCGTGGGACTAGCGGAGACCAAGAGACCCAGTACTTC

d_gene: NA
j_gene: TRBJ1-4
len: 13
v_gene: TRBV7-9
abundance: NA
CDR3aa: CASSLQEGEKLFF
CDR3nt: TGTGCCAGCAGCTTACAAGAGGGCGAAAAACTGTTTTTT

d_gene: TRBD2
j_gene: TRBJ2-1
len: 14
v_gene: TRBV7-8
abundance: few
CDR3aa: CASSLKRDPNEQFF
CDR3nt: TGTGCCAGCAGCCTAAAGCGGGACCCCAATGAGCAGTTCTTC

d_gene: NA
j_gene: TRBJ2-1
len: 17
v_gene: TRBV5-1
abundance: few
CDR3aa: CASSLESLGSSYNEQFF
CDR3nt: TGCGCCAGCAGCTTGGAGTCATTAGGCAGCTCCTACAATGAGCAGTTCTTC

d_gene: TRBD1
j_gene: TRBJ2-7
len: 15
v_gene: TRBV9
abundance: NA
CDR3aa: CASSPDRDPTHEQYF
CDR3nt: TGTGCCAGCAGCCCCGACAGGGACCCAACCCACGAGCAGTACTTC

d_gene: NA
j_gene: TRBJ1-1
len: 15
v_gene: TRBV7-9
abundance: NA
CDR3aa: CASSLGSGGDTEAFF
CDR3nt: TGTGCCAGCAGCTTAGGCAGCGGGGGTGACACTGAAGCTTTCTTT

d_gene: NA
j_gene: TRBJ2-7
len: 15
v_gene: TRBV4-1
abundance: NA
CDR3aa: CASSPYQGLQYEQYF
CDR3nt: TGCGCCAGCAGCCCCTATCAAGGGTTGCAATACGAGCAGTACTTC

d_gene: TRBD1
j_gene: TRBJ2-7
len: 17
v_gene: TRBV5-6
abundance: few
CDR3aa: CASSVAGTGQLQYEQYF
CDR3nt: TGTGCCAGCAGCGTAGCAGGGACAGGACAGCTTCAATACGAGCAGTACTTC

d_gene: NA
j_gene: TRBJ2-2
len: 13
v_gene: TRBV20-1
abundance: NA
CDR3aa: CSASRVEPGELFF
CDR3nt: TGCAGTGCTAGTAGAGTAGAGCCCGGGGAGCTGTTTTTT

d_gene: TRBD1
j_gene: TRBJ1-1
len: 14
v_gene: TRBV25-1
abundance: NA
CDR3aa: CASSTTRQGAEAFF
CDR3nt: TGTGCCAGCTCCACAACCCGACAGGGGGCTGAAGCTTTCTTT

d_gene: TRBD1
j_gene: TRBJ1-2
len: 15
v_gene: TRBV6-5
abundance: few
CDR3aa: CASIAGGRTNYGYTF
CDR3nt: TGTGCCAGCATTGCAGGGGGACGGACTAACTATGGCTACACCTTC

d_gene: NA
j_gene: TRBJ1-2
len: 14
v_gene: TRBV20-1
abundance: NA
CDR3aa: CSAKAEQGNYGYTF
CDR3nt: TGCAGTGCTAAAGCCGAACAGGGAAACTATGGCTACACCTTC

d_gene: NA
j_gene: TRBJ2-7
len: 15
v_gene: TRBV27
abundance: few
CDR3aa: CASSLSFSSTYEQYF
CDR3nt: TGTGCCAGCAGTTTATCGTTCTCGAGCACCTACGAGCAGTACTTC

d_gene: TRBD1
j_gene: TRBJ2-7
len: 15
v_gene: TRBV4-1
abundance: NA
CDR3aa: CASSPIGTASYEQYF
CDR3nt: TGCGCCAGCAGCCCTATCGGGACAGCCTCCTACGAGCAGTACTTC

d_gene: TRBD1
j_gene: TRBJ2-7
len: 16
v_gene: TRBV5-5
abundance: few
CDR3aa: CASSSTIYRGHNEQYF
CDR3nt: TGTGCCAGCAGCTCAACGATCTACAGGGGGCACAACGAGCAGTACTTC

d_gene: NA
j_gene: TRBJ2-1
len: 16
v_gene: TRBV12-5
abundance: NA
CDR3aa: CASGYRAAGDYNEQFF
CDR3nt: TGTGCTAGTGGTTACCGGGCGGCAGGGGACTACAATGAGCAGTTCTTC

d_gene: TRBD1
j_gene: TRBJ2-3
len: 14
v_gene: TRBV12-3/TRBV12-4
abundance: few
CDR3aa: CASKRDSTTDTQYF
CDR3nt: TGTGCCAGCAAAAGGGACAGTACCACAGATACGCAGTATTTT

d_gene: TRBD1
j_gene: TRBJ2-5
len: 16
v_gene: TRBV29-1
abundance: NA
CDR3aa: CSVEGGGLGYQETQYF
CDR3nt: TGCAGCGTTGAAGGAGGGGGCCTGGGGTACCAAGAGACCCAGTACTTC

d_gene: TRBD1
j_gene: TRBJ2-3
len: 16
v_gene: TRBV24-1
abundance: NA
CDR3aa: CATSETGTGYADTQYF
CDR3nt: TGTGCCACCAGTGAGACCGGGACAGGGTACGCAGATACGCAGTATTTT

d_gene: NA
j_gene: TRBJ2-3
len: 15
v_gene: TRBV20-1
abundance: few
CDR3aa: CSARDTQGPGDTQYF
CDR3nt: TGCAGTGCTAGAGATACCCAGGGGCCGGGAGATACGCAGTATTTT

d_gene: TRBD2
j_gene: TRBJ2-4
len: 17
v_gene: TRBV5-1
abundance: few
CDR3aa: CASSLAGSGTSKNIQYF
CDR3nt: TGCGCCAGCAGCTTGGCCGGTAGCGGGACCAGCAAAAACATTCAGTACTTC

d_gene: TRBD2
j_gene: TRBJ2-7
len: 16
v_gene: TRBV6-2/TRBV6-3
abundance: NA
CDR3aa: CASSYGVAGGPYEQYF
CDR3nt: TGTGCCAGCAGTTACGGGGTAGCGGGAGGCCCCTACGAGCAGTACTTC

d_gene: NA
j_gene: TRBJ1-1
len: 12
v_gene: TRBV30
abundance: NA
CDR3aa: CAWSGGPTEAFF
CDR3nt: TGTGCCTGGAGCGGTGGACCCACAGAAGCTTTCTTT

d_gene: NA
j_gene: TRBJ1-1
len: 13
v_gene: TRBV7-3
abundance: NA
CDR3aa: CASSSDVNTEAFF
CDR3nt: TGTGCCAGCAGCTCAGATGTGAACACTGAAGCTTTCTTT

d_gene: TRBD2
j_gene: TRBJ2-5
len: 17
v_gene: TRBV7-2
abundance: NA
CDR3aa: CASSLGSTSGSRETQYF
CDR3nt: TGTGCCAGCAGCTTAGGGTCGACTAGCGGGAGTAGGGAGACCCAGTACTTC

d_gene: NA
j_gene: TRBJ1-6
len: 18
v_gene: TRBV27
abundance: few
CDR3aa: CASSFRTDPKVGNSPLHF
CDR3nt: TGTGCCAGCAGTTTCCGGACAGACCCAAAAGTAGGGAATTCACCCCTCCACTTT